This T cell receptor beta chain was captured in a study of cytomegalovirus exposure and HLA in healthy donors. Broader study findings: While the bulk of TCR sequences proved rare, some public TCRs turned up in many donors. A link between a missense DCLRE1C variant and TCR beta V- and J-gene trimming emerged from a later analysis.

The CDR3 has 12 residues. V dropped 2 bases and J dropped 6 bases, with 7 bases sitting between them. Per germline, CDR1 MNHEY and CDR2 SMNVEV (reference sequence). A remark on this clone: Its target is unknown.

The PCR had 60 Vbeta and 13 Jbeta primers. Clones were read by immunoSEQ multiplex PCR, and TCRdb kept only the in-frame ones, dropping some. The table records about 15,000 clones, roughly 60% of them present only once. The sample was PBMCs. J is TRBJ1-1 and V is TRBV27; weak D call: TRBD1 (5 bases). The TCR originated in a woman aged 50 to 60 in good health and CMV-seropositive. The CDR3 here is CASSLGGAEAFF. For the CDR3, the DNA is TGTGCCAGCAGTTTAGGAGGGGCTGAAGCTTTCTTT.